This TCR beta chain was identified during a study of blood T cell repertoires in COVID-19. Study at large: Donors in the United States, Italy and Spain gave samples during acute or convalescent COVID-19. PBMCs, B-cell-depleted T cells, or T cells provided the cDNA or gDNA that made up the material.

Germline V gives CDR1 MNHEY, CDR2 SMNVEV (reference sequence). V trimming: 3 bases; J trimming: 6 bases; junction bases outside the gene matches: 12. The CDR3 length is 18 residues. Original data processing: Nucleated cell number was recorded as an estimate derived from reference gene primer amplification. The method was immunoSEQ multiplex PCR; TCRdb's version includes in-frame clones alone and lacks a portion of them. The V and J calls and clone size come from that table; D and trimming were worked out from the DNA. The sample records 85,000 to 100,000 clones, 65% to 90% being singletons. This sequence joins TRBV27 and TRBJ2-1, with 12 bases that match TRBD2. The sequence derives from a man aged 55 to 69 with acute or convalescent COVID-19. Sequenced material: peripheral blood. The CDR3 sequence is CASSFGPSPSGGGNEQFF. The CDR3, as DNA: TGTGCCAGCAGTTTTGGCCCCTCCCCTAGCGGGGGGGGCAATGAGCAGTTCTTC.